Shown below are 12 T cell receptor beta chains from a single sample sequenced in a study of response to subunit inactivated influenza vaccine. A single record per CDR3 protein comes from TCRdb applying MiXCR to the RT-PCR reads. The table has about 500,000 distinct CDR3 sequences, about 17% seen once. The material was CD4+ T cells sorted from PBMCs, obtained less than 30 months after vaccination. Receptors originate from a man between 45 and 75 years old who received an inactivated influenza vaccine.

Only a few counts were recorded for this clonotype. The chain joins TRBV12-3 or TRBV12-4 to TRBJ1-6; 7 nucleotides align to TRBD1. The CDR3 runs to 15 residues. V was pared by 5 bases and J by 7 bases, with 8 bases of the junction left unmatched. CDR3 protein: CASSQETGINSPLHF. The DNA of the CDR3 is TGTGCCAGCAGTCAAGAGACAGGGATCAATTCACCCCTCCACTTT.

The V and J genes are TRBV15 and TRBJ2-1, with TRBD1 as a possible D gene (6 bases). The ends were cut back, 6 bases at V and 2 bases at J, with 11 bases in the middle. The CDR3 is 14 residues long. Germline CDR1 is LNHNV and CDR2 is YYDKDF (reference sequence). DNA for the CDR3: TGTGCCACCAGTTTGCGACAGGCCTACAATGAGCAGTTCTTC. This sequence encodes CATSLRQAYNEQFF.

This clonotype came up many times. The J gene is TRBJ2-4, the V gene TRBV29-1; 10 bases map to TRBD1. Germline V gene sequence: CDR1 SQVTM, CDR2 ANQGSEA. The junction had 5 bases not matched to a gene; V was cut back by 5 bases and J by 1 base. CDR3 length: 15 residues. Here the CDR3 DNA reads TGCAGCGTTCGCGGGACAGGGGAGGCCAAAAACATTCAGTACTTC. It encodes CSVRGTGEAKNIQYF.

This clonotype was seen at least ten times. The chain uses TRBV7-2 and TRBJ2-6, with 8 bases matching TRBD1. In germline, CDR1 is SGHTA, CDR2 FQGNSA. Germline trimming cut 6 bases from V and 4 bases from J; bases unmatched to any gene: 8. The CDR3 has 16 amino acids. In DNA, the CDR3 is TGTGCCAGCAGTGGGCAGGGGGCTTCCGGGGCCAACGTCCTGACTTTC. Protein: CASSGQGASGANVLTF.

The V and J genes are TRBV11-2 and TRBJ2-3; D not resolved. V gave up 5 bases and J gave up 0 bases, with 9 bases separating them. Germline values: CDR1 SGHAT, CDR2 FQNNGV. The CDR3 has 14 amino acids. DNA for the CDR3: TGTGCCAGCAGCCACCTGATTAGCACAGATACGCAGTATTTT. As protein: CASSHLISTDTQYF.

This clonotype was counted only a few times. The chain carries TRBV7-8 and TRBJ1-2; D gene uncertain. CDR1 is SGHVS and CDR2 is FQNEAQ in the germline V gene. The CDR3 is made up of 15 amino acids. V was trimmed by 5 bases and J by 0 bases, leaving 13 bases between them. CDR3 in DNA: TGTGCCAGCAGCGAAAACAGAGGAGCTAACTATGGCTACACCTTC. As protein: CASSENRGANYGYTF.

The gene calls are TRBV6-5 and TRBJ2-1, with 7 bases aligning to TRBD2. Germline loops: CDR1 MNHEY, CDR2 SVGAGI. Unmatched junction bases numbered 12, after V lost 4 bases and J lost 9 bases. There are 15 residues in the CDR3. CDR3 sequence reads: CASSFGGGVSSEQFF. The DNA for the CDR3 is TGTGCCAGCAGTTTTGGGGGGGGGGTTAGTAGTGAGCAGTTCTTC.

A few counts support this clonotype. This chain uses TRBV20-1 with TRBJ2-5; tentatively, D is TRBD1 (6 bases). The germline CDR1 and CDR2 sequences are DFQATT and SNEGSKA (reference sequence). Between the trimmed V and J ends, which lost 6 bases and 4 bases, there was a span of 12 bases. This CDR3 is built from 12 residues. Here the CDR3 reads CSAGRGLETQYF. Written as DNA, the CDR3 is TGCAGTGCGGGCAGGGGATTAGAGACCCAGTACTTC.

This clonotype was counted between two and nine times. The chain employs TRBV20-1 and TRBJ2-1, with D possibly TRBD2 on 6 matching bases. This CDR3 is built from 14 residues. Germline-derived CDR1 and CDR2 are DFQATT and SNEGSKA (reference sequence). V lost 2 bases to trimming and J lost 3 bases, with 11 bases between them. Here the CDR3 DNA reads TGCAGTGCTAGACCAGGGACTGACTACAATGAGCAGTTCTTC. Protein sequence: CSARPGTDYNEQFF.

J is TRBJ2-5 and V is TRBV7-2, with 10 bases lining up with TRBD2. Germline-derived CDR1 and CDR2 are SGHTA and FQGNSA. Trimming took 3 bases from V and 5 from J; bases not matched to a gene: 12. The CDR3 covers 17 residues. CDR3 bases: TGTGCCAGCAGCTTGGGATCCTCTAGCGGGAGTCGGGAGACCCAGTACTTC. The encoded protein is CASSLGSSSGSRETQYF. The whole variable domain, filled in from reference TRBV7-2 and TRBJ2-5, reads GAGVSQSPSNKVTEKGKDVELRCDPISGHTALYWYRQSLGQGLEFLIYFQGNSAPDKSGLPSDRFSAERTGGSVSTLTIQRTQQEDSAVYLCASSLGSSSGSRETQYFGPGTRLLVL.

This clonotype showed up just a few times. In DNA, the CDR3 is TGTGCCATCGGGGGCTGGGCAAGCTCCTACGAGCAGTACTTC. Translation: CAIGGWASSYEQYF. This chain connects TRBV10-3 to TRBJ2-7, with D possibly being TRBD1 (6 bases). This CDR3 is built from 14 residues. V was shortened by 8 bases and J by 0 bases, with 14 bases between the two germline ends. CDR1 is ENHRY and CDR2 is SYGVKD in the germline V gene.

This clonotype was detected ten times or more. The chain joins TRBV6-5 to TRBJ2-5; tentatively, D is TRBD1 (6 bases). Germline assignment: CDR1 MNHEY and CDR2 SVGAGI. This CDR3 region has 14 residues. The V end lost 4 bases, the J end lost 4 bases, and 13 bases lay between the germline ends. The CDR3 spells CASSSQGGGETQYF. CDR3 DNA: TGTGCCAGCAGTTCACAGGGTGGTGGAGAGACCCAGTACTTC.